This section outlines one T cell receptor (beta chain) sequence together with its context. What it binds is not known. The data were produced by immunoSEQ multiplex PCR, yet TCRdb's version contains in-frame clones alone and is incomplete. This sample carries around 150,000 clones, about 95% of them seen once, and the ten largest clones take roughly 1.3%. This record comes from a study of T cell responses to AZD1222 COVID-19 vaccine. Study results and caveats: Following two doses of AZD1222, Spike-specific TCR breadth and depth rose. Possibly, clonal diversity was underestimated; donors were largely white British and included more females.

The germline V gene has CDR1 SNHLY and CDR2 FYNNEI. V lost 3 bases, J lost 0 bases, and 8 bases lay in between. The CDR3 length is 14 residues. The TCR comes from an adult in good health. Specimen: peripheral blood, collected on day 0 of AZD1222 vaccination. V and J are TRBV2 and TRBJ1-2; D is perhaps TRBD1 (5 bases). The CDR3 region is CASSDRGTNYGYTF. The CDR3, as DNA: TGTGCCAGCAGTGATAGGGGTACTAACTATGGCTACACCTTC.